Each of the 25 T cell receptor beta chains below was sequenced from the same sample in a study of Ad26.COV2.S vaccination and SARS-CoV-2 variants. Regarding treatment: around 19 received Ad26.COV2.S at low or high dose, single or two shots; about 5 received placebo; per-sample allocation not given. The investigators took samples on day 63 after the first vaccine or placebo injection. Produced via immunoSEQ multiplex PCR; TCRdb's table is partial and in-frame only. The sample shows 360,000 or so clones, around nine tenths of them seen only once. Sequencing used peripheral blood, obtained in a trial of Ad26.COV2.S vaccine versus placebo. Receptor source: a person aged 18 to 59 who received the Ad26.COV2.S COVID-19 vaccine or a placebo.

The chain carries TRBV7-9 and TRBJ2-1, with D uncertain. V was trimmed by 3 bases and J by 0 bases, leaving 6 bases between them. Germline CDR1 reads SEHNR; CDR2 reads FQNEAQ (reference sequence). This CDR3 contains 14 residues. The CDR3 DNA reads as TGTGCCAGCAGCTTCGAGATCTCCTACAATGAGCAGTTCTTC. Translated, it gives CASSFEISYNEQFF.

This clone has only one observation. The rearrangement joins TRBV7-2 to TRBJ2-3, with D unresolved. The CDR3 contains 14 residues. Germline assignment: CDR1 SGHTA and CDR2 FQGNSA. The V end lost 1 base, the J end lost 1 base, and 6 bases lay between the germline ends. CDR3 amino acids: CASSLESGTDTQYF. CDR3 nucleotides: TGTGCCAGCAGCTTAGAGAGCGGCACAGATACGCAGTATTTT.

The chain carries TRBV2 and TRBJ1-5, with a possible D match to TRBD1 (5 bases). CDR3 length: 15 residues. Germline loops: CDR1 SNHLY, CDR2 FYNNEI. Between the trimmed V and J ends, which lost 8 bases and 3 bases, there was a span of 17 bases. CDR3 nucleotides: TGTGCCAGCCTTGATCTTCGACAGAACAATCAGCCCCAGCATTTT. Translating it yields CASLDLRQNNQPQHF. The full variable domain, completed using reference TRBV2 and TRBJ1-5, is EPEVTQTPSHQVTQMGQEVILRCVPISNHLYFYWYRQILGQKVEFLVSFYNNEISEKSEIFDDQFSVERPDGSNFTLKIRSTKLEDSAMYFCASLDLRQNNQPQHFGDGTRLSIL.

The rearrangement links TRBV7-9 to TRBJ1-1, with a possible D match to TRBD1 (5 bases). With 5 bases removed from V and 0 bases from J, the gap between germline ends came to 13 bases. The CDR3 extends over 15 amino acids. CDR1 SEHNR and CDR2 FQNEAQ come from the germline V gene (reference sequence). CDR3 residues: CASSRGGALNTEAFF. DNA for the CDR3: TGTGCCAGCAGCCGGGGGGGAGCCTTGAACACTGAAGCTTTCTTT.

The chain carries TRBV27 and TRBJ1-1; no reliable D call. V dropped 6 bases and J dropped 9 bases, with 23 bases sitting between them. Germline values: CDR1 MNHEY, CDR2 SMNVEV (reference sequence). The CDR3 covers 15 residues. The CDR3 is CASSPSYNYRGKAFF. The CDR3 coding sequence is TGTGCCAGCAGCCCTAGTTATAACTACCGAGGGAAAGCTTTCTTT.

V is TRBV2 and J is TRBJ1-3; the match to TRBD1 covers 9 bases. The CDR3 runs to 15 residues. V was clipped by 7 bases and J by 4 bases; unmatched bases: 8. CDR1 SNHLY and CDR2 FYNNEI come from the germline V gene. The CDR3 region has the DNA TGTGCCAGCATCCCTCGGGGACAGGGAGGAAACACCATATATTTT. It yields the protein CASIPRGQGGNTIYF. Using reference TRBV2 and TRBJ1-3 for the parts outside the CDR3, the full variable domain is EPEVTQTPSHQVTQMGQEVILRCVPISNHLYFYWYRQILGQKVEFLVSFYNNEISEKSEIFDDQFSVERPDGSNFTLKIRSTKLEDSAMYFCASIPRGQGGNTIYFGEGSWLTVV.

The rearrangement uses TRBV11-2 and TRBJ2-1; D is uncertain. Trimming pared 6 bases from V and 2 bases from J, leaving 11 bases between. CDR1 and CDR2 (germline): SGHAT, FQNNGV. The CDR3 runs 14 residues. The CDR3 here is CASSRIRAYNEQFF. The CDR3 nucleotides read TGTGCCAGCAGTCGGATAAGGGCCTACAATGAGCAGTTCTTC.

CDR3 nucleotides: TGTGCCAGCAGCCAAGCTAGGGATTGGGACAATGAGCAGTTCTTC. Translation: CASSQARDWDNEQFF. The chain employs TRBV3-1 (or the pseudogene TRBV3-2) and TRBJ2-1, with D hard to call. Germline values: CDR1 LGHDT, CDR2 YNNKEL (reference sequence). V shed 1 base and J shed 5 bases, with 12 bases lying between them. The CDR3 contains 15 residues.

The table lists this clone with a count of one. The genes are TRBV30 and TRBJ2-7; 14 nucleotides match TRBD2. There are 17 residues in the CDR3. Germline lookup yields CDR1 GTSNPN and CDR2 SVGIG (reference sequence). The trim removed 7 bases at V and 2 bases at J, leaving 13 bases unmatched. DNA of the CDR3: TGTGCCTCCTCACGGCCGGGACTAGCGGGAGCAGCCTACGAGCAGTACTTC. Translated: CASSRPGLAGAAYEQYF.

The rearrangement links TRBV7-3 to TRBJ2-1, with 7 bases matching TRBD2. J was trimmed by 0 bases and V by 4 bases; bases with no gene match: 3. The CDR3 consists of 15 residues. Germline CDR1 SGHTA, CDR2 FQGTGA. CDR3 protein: CASSSGGSSYNEQFF. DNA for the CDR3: TGTGCCAGCAGCTCGGGAGGTAGCTCCTACAATGAGCAGTTCTTC.

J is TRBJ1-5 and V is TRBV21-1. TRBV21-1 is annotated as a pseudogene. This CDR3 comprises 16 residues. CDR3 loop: CASSHKGGADNQPQHF. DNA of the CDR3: TGTGCCAGCAGCCACAAAGGGGGGGCAGACAATCAGCCCCAGCATTTT.

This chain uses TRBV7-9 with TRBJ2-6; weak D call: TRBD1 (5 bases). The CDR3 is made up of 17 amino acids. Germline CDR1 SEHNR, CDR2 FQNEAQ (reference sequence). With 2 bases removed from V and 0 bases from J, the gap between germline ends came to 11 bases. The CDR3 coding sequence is TGTGCCAGCAGCTTATTTGAAGGGGCCTCTGGGGCCAACGTCCTGACTTTC. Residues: CASSLFEGASGANVLTF.

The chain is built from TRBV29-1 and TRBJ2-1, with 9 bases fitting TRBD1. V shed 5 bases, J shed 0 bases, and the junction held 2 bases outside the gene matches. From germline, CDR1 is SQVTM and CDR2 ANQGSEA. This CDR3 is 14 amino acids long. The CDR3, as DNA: TGCAGCGTTAACAGGGGGCACTCCTACAATGAGCAGTTCTTC. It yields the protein CSVNRGHSYNEQFF.

CDR3 DNA sequence: TGTGCCAGCAGTCTTGAGTTGCGGGTCAATCAGCCCCAGCATTTT. Translating it yields CASSLELRVNQPQHF. This chain connects TRBV28 to TRBJ1-5; D remains unclear. Germline loops: CDR1 MDHEN, CDR2 SYDVKM. V lost 5 bases, J lost 3 bases, and 14 bases lay in between. CDR3 size: 15 residues.

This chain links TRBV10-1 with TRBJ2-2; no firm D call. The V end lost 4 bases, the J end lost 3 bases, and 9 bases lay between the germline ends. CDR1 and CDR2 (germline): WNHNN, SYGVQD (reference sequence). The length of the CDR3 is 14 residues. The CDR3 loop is CASSGYRDTGELFF. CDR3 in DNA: TGCGCCAGCAGTGGTTATCGTGACACCGGGGAGCTGTTTTTT.

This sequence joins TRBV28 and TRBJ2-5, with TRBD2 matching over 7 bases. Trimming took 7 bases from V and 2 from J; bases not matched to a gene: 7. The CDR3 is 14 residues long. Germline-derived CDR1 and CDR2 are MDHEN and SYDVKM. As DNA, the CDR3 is TGTGCCAGCAAGGTTCTAGCGGCACAAGAGACCCAGTACTTC. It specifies CASKVLAAQETQYF.

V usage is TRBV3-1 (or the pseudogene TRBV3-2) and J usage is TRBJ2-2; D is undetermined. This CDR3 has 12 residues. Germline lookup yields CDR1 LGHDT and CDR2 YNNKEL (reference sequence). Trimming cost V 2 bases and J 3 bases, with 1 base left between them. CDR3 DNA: TGTGCCAGCAGCCAATACACCGGGGAGCTGTTTTTT. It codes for CASSQYTGELFF.

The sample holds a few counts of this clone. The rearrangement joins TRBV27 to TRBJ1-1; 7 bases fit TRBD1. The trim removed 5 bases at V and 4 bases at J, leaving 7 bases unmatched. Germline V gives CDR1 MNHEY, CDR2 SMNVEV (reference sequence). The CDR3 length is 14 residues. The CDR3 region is CASSATRQGTEAFF. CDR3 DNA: TGTGCCAGCAGTGCCACCCGACAGGGCACTGAAGCTTTCTTT.

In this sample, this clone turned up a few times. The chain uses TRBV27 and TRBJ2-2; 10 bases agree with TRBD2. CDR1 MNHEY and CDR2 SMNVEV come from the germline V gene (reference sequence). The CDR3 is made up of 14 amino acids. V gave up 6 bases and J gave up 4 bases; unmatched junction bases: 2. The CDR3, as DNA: TGTGCCAGCAGGAGGACTAGCGGCACCGGGGAGCTGTTTTTT. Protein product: CASRRTSGTGELFF.

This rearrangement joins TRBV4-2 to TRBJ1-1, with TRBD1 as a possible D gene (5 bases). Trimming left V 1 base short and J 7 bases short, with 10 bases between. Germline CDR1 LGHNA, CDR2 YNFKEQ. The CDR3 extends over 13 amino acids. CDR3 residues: CASSQGGDHEAFF. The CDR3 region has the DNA TGTGCCAGCAGCCAAGGAGGGGACCATGAAGCTTTCTTT.

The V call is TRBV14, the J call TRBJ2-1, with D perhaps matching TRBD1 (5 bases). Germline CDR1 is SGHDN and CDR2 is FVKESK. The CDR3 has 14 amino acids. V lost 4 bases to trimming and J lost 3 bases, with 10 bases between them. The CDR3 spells CASSPVTGYNEQFF. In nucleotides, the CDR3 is TGTGCCAGCAGCCCCGTAACAGGCTACAATGAGCAGTTCTTC.

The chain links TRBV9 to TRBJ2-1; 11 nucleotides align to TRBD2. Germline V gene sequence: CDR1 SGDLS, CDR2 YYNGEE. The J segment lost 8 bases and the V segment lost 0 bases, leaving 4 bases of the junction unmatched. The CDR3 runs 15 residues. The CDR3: CASSVVASGRHEQFF. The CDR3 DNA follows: TGTGCCAGCAGCGTAGTGGCTAGCGGGAGGCATGAGCAGTTCTTC.

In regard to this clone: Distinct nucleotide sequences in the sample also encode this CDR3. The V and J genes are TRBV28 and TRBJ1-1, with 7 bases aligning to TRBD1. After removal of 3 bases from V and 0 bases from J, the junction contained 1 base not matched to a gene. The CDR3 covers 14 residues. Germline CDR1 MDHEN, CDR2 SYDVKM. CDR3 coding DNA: TGTGCCAGCAGTTTGGGACAGTTGAACACTGAAGCTTTCTTT. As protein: CASSLGQLNTEAFF.

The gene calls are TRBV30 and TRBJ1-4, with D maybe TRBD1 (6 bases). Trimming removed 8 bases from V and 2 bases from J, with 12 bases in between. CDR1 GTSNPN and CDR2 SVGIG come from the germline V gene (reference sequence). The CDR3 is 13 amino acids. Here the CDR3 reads CAQGTGTNEKLFF. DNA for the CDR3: TGTGCCCAAGGAACAGGGACTAATGAAAAACTGTTTTTT.

This CDR3 is CASSLWTSGNEQFF. The CDR3 DNA follows: TGCGCCAGCAGCCTCTGGACTAGTGGCAATGAGCAGTTCTTC. The chain employs TRBV5-1 and TRBJ2-1; 7 positions match TRBD2. V was clipped by 4 bases and J by 6 bases; unmatched bases: 7. This CDR3 has 14 residues. CDR1 is SGHRS, CDR2 YFSETQ, per germline.